Listed below are T cell receptor beta chains from one sample, sequenced in a study of shared clonotypes between healthy human individuals. Measured with immunoSEQ multiplex PCR; TCRdb has only the in-frame clones, and not every one. The table has approximately 2,000,000 clones, approximately 90% seen once; the top ten hold 0.3% to 0.45%. Sequenced material: naive CD4+ T cells from PBMCs. The receptors originated from a young man in good health. Some clones in this sample may be carry-over from other donors' samples. Both conserved end residues are part of each CDR3. A D gene is named only where the DNA matches it firmly. Some rows mark clone size as missing; the rest say once, few, many or name a class of expanded clone.

J: TRBJ2-1
V: TRBV28
size: NA
D: TRBD1
CDR3: CASSSPGTGGFNEQFF
DNA: TGTGCCAGCAGTTCCCCCGGGACAGGGGGTTTCAATGAGCAGTTCTTC

J: TRBJ2-3
V: TRBV4-3
size: NA
D: NA
CDR3: CASSQTTSTDTQYF
DNA: TGCGCCAGCAGCCAGACGACTAGCACAGATACGCAGTATTTT

J: TRBJ2-3
V: TRBV7-9
size: NA
D: NA
CDR3: CASSPGGRRGNTDTQYF
DNA: TGTGCCAGCAGCCCTGGAGGGAGAAGAGGTAACACAGATACGCAGTATTTT

J: TRBJ1-3
V: TRBV6-5
size: NA
D: TRBD1
CDR3: CASSYYRQGSGNTIYF
DNA: TGTGCCAGCAGTTACTACAGACAGGGTTCTGGAAACACCATATATTTT

J: TRBJ2-7
V: TRBV5-4
size: NA
D: TRBD2
CDR3: CASSPARTSENSYEQYF
DNA: TGTGCCAGCAGCCCAGCCCGGACTAGCGAGAACTCCTACGAGCAGTACTTC

J: TRBJ2-2
V: TRBV6-5
size: NA
D: NA
CDR3: CATTVEKGAGELFF
DNA: TGTGCAACCACGGTGGAGAAAGGGGCCGGGGAGCTGTTTTTT

J: TRBJ2-3
V: TRBV28
size: NA
D: TRBD1
CDR3: CASSPRGRITDTQYF
DNA: TGTGCCAGCAGTCCAAGGGGGCGTATCACAGATACGCAGTATTTT

J: TRBJ2-7
V: TRBV5-4
size: once
D: NA
CDR3: CASSLAAGKSYEQYF
DNA: TGTGCCAGCAGCTTGGCGGCGGGAAAGTCCTACGAGCAGTACTTC

J: TRBJ2-2
V: TRBV4-1
size: NA
D: TRBD2
CDR3: CASSQGGGFPPGELFF
DNA: TGCGCCAGCAGCCAAGGGGGGGGGTTCCCCCCCGGGGAGCTGTTTTTT

J: TRBJ1-3
V: TRBV4-1
size: NA
D: NA
CDR3: CASSQDLAAGNTIYF
DNA: TGCGCCAGCAGCCAAGATCTGGCGGCTGGAAACACCATATATTTT

J: TRBJ1-2
V: TRBV28
size: NA
D: TRBD1
CDR3: CASSLDRAYGYTF
DNA: TGTGCCAGCAGTTTAGACAGGGCCTATGGCTACACCTTC

J: TRBJ1-5
V: TRBV28
size: once
D: NA
CDR3: CASSYDRHPNQPQHF
DNA: TGTGCCAGCAGTTACGACAGACACCCCAATCAGCCCCAGCATTTT

J: TRBJ1-2
V: TRBV6-5
size: NA
D: NA
CDR3: CASSYLGGNYGYTF
DNA: TGTGCCAGCAGTTACTTGGGCGGCAACTATGGCTACACCTTC

J: TRBJ2-5
V: TRBV7-2
size: NA
D: NA
CDR3: CASSLEPGETQYF
DNA: TGTGCCAGCAGCTTAGAACCAGGAGAGACCCAGTACTTC

J: TRBJ2-4
V: TRBV7-9
size: NA
D: TRBD2
CDR3: CASSLRGGRGAKNIQYF
DNA: TGTGCCAGCAGCTTACGTGGAGGGAGGGGAGCCAAAAACATTCAGTACTTC

J: TRBJ2-7
V: TRBV5-1
size: NA
D: NA
CDR3: CASSVGPDKSYEQYF
DNA: TGCGCCAGCAGCGTAGGCCCCGATAAGTCCTACGAGCAGTACTTC

J: TRBJ2-7
V: TRBV27
size: NA
D: NA
CDR3: CASLFLWSSYEQYF
DNA: TGTGCCAGCTTGTTCCTCTGGTCTTCCTACGAGCAGTACTTC

J: TRBJ1-1
V: TRBV30
size: NA
D: NA
CDR3: CAWSVINGGEAFF
DNA: TGTGCCTGGAGTGTAATAAATGGTGGTGAAGCTTTCTTT

J: TRBJ2-3
V: TRBV4-3
size: NA
D: NA
CDR3: CASSPKAVRTDTQYF
DNA: TGCGCCAGCAGCCCTAAAGCGGTACGCACAGATACGCAGTATTTT

J: TRBJ2-6
V: TRBV28
size: NA
D: NA
CDR3: CASSGFISSGANVLTF
DNA: TGTGCCAGTTCTGGTTTCATAAGCTCTGGGGCCAACGTCCTGACTTTC

J: TRBJ1-1
V: TRBV10-3
size: NA
D: NA
CDR3: CAITETEYTEAFF
DNA: TGTGCCATCACCGAGACAGAGTACACTGAAGCTTTCTTT

J: TRBJ2-5
V: TRBV5-6
size: NA
D: TRBD2
CDR3: CASSPPPAGGPGTQYF
DNA: TGTGCCAGCAGCCCCCCTCCAGCGGGAGGGCCGGGGACCCAGTACTTC

J: TRBJ2-3
V: TRBV5-1
size: NA
D: NA
CDR3: CASSQTTDTQYF
DNA: TGCGCCAGCAGCCAGACGACAGATACGCAGTATTTT

J: TRBJ2-1
V: TRBV11-3
size: NA
D: NA
CDR3: CASSPGVGSYNEQFF
DNA: TGTGCCAGCAGCCCGGGGGTGGGCAGTTACAATGAGCAGTTCTTC

J: TRBJ2-4
V: TRBV19
size: NA
D: NA
CDR3: CASSLGRTAVDIQYF
DNA: TGTGCCAGTAGCCTAGGCCGGACGGCGGTGGACATTCAGTACTTC

J: TRBJ1-2
V: TRBV5-1
size: NA
D: TRBD1
CDR3: CASSTGQAFQLSNYGYTF
DNA: TGCGCCAGCAGCACCGGACAGGCTTTCCAACTGAGTAACTATGGCTACACCTTC

J: TRBJ2-7
V: TRBV28
size: NA
D: NA
CDR3: CASGPPPSYEQYF
DNA: TGTGCCAGCGGACCACCTCCCTCCTACGAGCAGTACTTC

J: TRBJ1-4
V: TRBV19
size: NA
D: NA
CDR3: CASSTVVGGRLFF
DNA: TGTGCCAGTAGTACCGTCGTGGGGGGCCGGCTGTTTTTT

J: TRBJ1-1
V: TRBV25-1
size: NA
D: NA
CDR3: CASSDPRSGNTEAFF
DNA: TGTGCCAGCAGTGATCCCCGGTCCGGGAACACTGAAGCTTTCTTT

J: TRBJ2-6
V: TRBV28
size: NA
D: NA
CDR3: CASSLSGAGANVLTF
DNA: TGTGCCAGCAGTTTGTCGGGGGCTGGGGCCAACGTCCTGACTTTC

J: TRBJ1-6
V: TRBV28
size: NA
D: TRBD1
CDR3: CASSGRDRVYSPLHF
DNA: TGTGCCAGCAGTGGCCGGGACAGGGTTTATTCACCCCTCCACTTT

J: TRBJ1-4
V: TRBV7-9
size: NA
D: NA
CDR3: CASSLSLAGEKLFF
DNA: TGTGCCAGCAGCTTAAGTTTGGCCGGGGAAAAACTGTTTTTT

J: TRBJ2-1
V: TRBV7-3
size: NA
D: TRBD1
CDR3: CASSAGGRYNEQFF
DNA: TGTGCCAGCAGCGCAGGGGGCCGCTACAATGAGCAGTTCTTC

J: TRBJ2-1
V: TRBV4-3
size: NA
D: NA
CDR3: CASSQGMIASYNEQFF
DNA: TGCGCCAGCAGCCAAGGTATGATAGCGAGCTACAATGAGCAGTTCTTC

J: TRBJ1-4
V: TRBV7-3
size: once
D: NA
CDR3: CASTLFEKLFF
DNA: TGTGCCAGCACCCTTTTTGAAAAACTGTTTTTT

J: TRBJ2-5
V: TRBV11-1
size: NA
D: NA
CDR3: CASSPSPARGEETQYF
DNA: TGTGCCAGCAGCCCGTCCCCCGCGCGGGGCGAAGAGACCCAGTACTTC

J: TRBJ1-1
V: TRBV28
size: NA
D: NA
CDR3: CASSHRGMNTEAFF
DNA: TGTGCCAGCAGTCACCGGGGCATGAACACTGAAGCTTTCTTT

J: TRBJ2-5
V: TRBV10-3
size: NA
D: NA
CDR3: CAIMRGSGETQYF
DNA: TGTGCCATCATGCGTGGGAGTGGGGAGACCCAGTACTTC

J: TRBJ2-7
V: TRBV7-2
size: NA
D: NA
CDR3: CASSLNGRSYYEQYF
DNA: TGTGCCAGCAGCTTAAACGGCAGGTCTTACTACGAGCAGTACTTC

J: TRBJ2-2
V: TRBV27
size: few
D: TRBD1
CDR3: CASTWTGQTGELFF
DNA: TGTGCCAGCACTTGGACAGGGCAAACCGGGGAGCTGTTTTTT

J: TRBJ1-5
V: TRBV11-2
size: NA
D: NA
CDR3: CASSPGPTGESQHF
DNA: TGTGCCAGCAGCCCCGGCCCCACTGGTGAGTCCCAGCATTTT

J: TRBJ2-7
V: TRBV7-2
size: NA
D: TRBD2
CDR3: CASSPEGLAGAYEQYF
DNA: TGTGCCAGCAGCCCGGAGGGACTAGCGGGAGCTTACGAGCAGTACTTC

J: TRBJ2-1
V: TRBV5-1
size: NA
D: TRBD1
CDR3: CATETGTGNNEQFF
DNA: TGCGCCACCGAGACCGGGACAGGGAACAATGAGCAGTTCTTC

J: TRBJ2-1
V: TRBV19
size: NA
D: TRBD2
CDR3: CASSIRSSGASYNEQFF
DNA: TGTGCCAGTAGTATAAGGTCTAGCGGGGCTTCCTACAATGAGCAGTTCTTC

J: TRBJ2-7
V: TRBV29-1
size: NA
D: NA
CDR3: CSVSIRFGAYEQYF
DNA: TGCAGCGTTTCTATCAGGTTTGGGGCCTACGAGCAGTACTTC

J: TRBJ1-5
V: TRBV28
size: NA
D: NA
CDR3: CASSQGGQPQHF
DNA: TGTGCCAGCAGCCAAGGGGGTCAGCCCCAGCATTTT

J: TRBJ2-3
V: TRBV6-6
size: NA
D: NA
CDR3: CASSHPSTDTQYF
DNA: TGTGCCAGCAGCCACCCTAGCACAGATACGCAGTATTTT

J: TRBJ1-4
V: TRBV30
size: NA
D: TRBD1
CDR3: CAWETGTNEKLFF
DNA: TGTGCCTGGGAGACAGGGACTAATGAAAAACTGTTTTTT

J: TRBJ1-2
V: TRBV6-1
size: NA
D: NA
CDR3: CASSSRQIPNYGYTF
DNA: TGTGCCAGCAGTAGCCGACAGATCCCTAACTATGGCTACACCTTC

J: TRBJ1-1
V: TRBV7-9
size: NA
D: TRBD1
CDR3: CASSLGTAYTEAFF
DNA: TGTGCCAGCAGCTTGGGGACAGCTTACACTGAAGCTTTCTTT

J: TRBJ1-5
V: TRBV7-8
size: NA
D: NA
CDR3: CASSSASGTSNQPQHF
DNA: TGTGCCAGCAGCTCGGCCTCAGGAACTAGCAATCAGCCCCAGCATTTT

J: TRBJ2-7
V: TRBV30
size: NA
D: TRBD1
CDR3: CAWSGTGQGGQYF
DNA: TGTGCCTGGAGTGGGACCGGACAGGGCGGGCAGTACTTC

J: TRBJ2-5
V: TRBV5-1
size: NA
D: NA
CDR3: CASSPGAGQGEETQYF
DNA: TGCGCCAGCAGCCCCGGGGCTGGTCAGGGTGAGGAGACCCAGTACTTC

J: TRBJ1-2
V: TRBV6-6
size: NA
D: NA
CDR3: CASSYSQYGYTF
DNA: TGTGCCAGCAGTTACTCCCAGTATGGCTACACCTTC

J: TRBJ1-1
V: TRBV7-2
size: NA
D: TRBD1
CDR3: CASSPRTGGGGGAEAFF
DNA: TGTGCCAGCAGCCCACGGACAGGAGGGGGGGGCGGCGCTGAAGCTTTCTTT

J: TRBJ1-1
V: TRBV7-9
size: NA
D: TRBD1
CDR3: CASSLGQGATEAFF
DNA: TGTGCCAGCAGCTTAGGACAGGGGGCCACTGAAGCTTTCTTT

J: TRBJ1-6
V: TRBV4-2
size: NA
D: NA
CDR3: CASSQYQGQRVGSPLHF
DNA: TGTGCCAGCAGCCAATATCAGGGGCAACGGGTAGGCTCACCCCTCCACTTT

J: TRBJ2-7
V: TRBV28
size: NA
D: NA
CDR3: CASSSSGIADYEQYF
DNA: TGTGCCAGCAGTTCTTCCGGGATAGCGGACTACGAGCAGTACTTC

J: TRBJ2-1
V: TRBV5-1
size: NA
D: NA
CDR3: CASSLDNEQFF
DNA: TGCGCCAGCAGCTTAGACAATGAGCAGTTCTTC

J: TRBJ1-3
V: TRBV4-3
size: once
D: TRBD1
CDR3: CASSQDRGQGAGNTIYF
DNA: TGCGCCAGCAGCCAAGATAGGGGCCAGGGGGCTGGAAACACCATATATTTT